A selection of T cell receptor beta chains follows, all from one sample in a study of shared clonotypes between healthy human individuals. Profiled with immunoSEQ multiplex PCR; TCRdb holds only in-frame clones, not every one. The table records around 2.1 million clones, just over 90% of them present only once. The sequencing sample was made of naive CD8+ T cells from PBMCs. These TCRs come from a man aged 18 to 30 in good health. Some clones in this sample may be carry-over from other donors' samples. Each CDR3 is given with its conserved first and last residue. A clone size is listed for some rows: how often the clone was seen (once, few, many), or a class if it is expanded.

len,j_gene,v_gene,abundance,CDR3aa
13,TRBJ2-7,TRBV27,-,CASSPGRGYEQYF
12,TRBJ2-2,TRBV9,-,CASSVVGRELFF
16,TRBJ1-1,TRBV28,-,CASSSLYRERDTEAFF
19,TRBJ2-1,TRBV15,few,CATSPGGTSGSAYGNEQFF
15,-,TRBV30,-,CAWSFRLAGTYEQYF
15,TRBJ2-7,TRBV28,once,CASKLESGGTYEQYF
15,TRBJ1-1,TRBV12-2,-,CASRQEGRTNTEAFF
16,TRBJ2-3,TRBV5-1,-,CASRGLAGGSTDTQYF
19,TRBJ2-1,TRBV27,-,CASNTAGVAGGLFYNEQFF
12,TRBJ1-1,TRBV10-2,-,CASGPRATEAFF
11,TRBJ1-2,TRBV2,-,CASTQTYGYTF
16,TRBJ1-5,TRBV9,-,CASSRGQGNSNQPQHF
12,TRBJ2-3,TRBV19,-,CATLSEAYTQYF
16,TRBJ1-1,TRBV5-8,-,CASSFGVRLMNTEAFF
13,TRBJ2-6,TRBV2,-,CARPSSGANVLTF
14,TRBJ2-1,TRBV9,-,CASSGQGGNNEQFF
15,TRBJ1-1,TRBV11-2,-,CASTLTRGAGTEAFF
12,TRBJ2-1,TRBV9,-,CASSDAGTTQFF
16,TRBJ2-1,TRBV7-9,-,CASSLRGRQSYNEQFF
15,TRBJ2-2,TRBV19,-,CASSMYSGNTGELFF
15,TRBJ2-1,TRBV4-1,-,CASSQLGGGYNEQFF
16,TRBJ2-5,TRBV4-1,-,CASSQEFLAGGETQYF
14,TRBJ1-2,TRBV28,-,CASSPPEGNYGYTF
16,TRBJ1-2,TRBV7-9,-,CASSLTGGPTNYGYTF
12,TRBJ2-7,TRBV7-6,-,CASSLRPAEQYF
15,TRBJ2-1,TRBV27,-,CASSNSGSSYNEQFF
15,TRBJ2-7,TRBV5-5,-,CASSLASLAEYEQYF
14,TRBJ2-7,TRBV25-1,once,CASTDDSHSYEQYF
14,TRBJ1-2,TRBV7-9,-,CASGRQGLPYGYTF
13,TRBJ2-7,TRBV27,-,CASSRSWSDEQYF
15,TRBJ1-3,TRBV9,-,CASSLDRGSGNTIYF
15,TRBJ1-1,TRBV21-1,-,CASSKVGTVNTEAFF
15,TRBJ2-5,TRBV13,-,CASSFYLDREKTQYF
16,TRBJ2-7,TRBV6-5,-,CASSYSRSGGSYEQYF